This T cell receptor (beta chain) was observed in a study of cytomegalovirus exposure and HLA in healthy donors. 60 Vbeta and 13 Jbeta primers were used in PCR. Measured with immunoSEQ multiplex PCR; TCRdb has only the in-frame clones, and not every one. The table has over 200,000 clones, about three quarters seen once. CDR1 and CDR2 from the germline V gene are SGHRS and YFSETQ. The CDR3 contains 13 residues. The junction had 3 bases not matched to a gene; V was cut back by 3 bases and J by 4 bases. The receptor's source is a woman aged 60 to 75 in good health and CMV-seropositive. The V and J genes are TRBV5-1 and TRBJ1-1; 7 bases agree with TRBD1. Sequencing used PBMCs. The chain's CDR3 is CASSSGGFTEAFF. CDR3 coding DNA: TGCGCCAGCAGCTCAGGGGGTTTCACTGAAGCTTTCTTT.